This T cell receptor (beta chain) comes out of a study of blood T cells in healthy people across ages. As for this clonotype: The germline gene is not matched at one end of the junction; a read error may be the cause.

Using a J-beta primer mix together with a sample-barcoded 5' primer, a second PCR was run for roughly 6 to 12 cycles. TCRdb reprocessed the 5' RACE reads with MiXCR, giving one entry per CDR3 protein. The sample yields around 1,800,000 distinct CDR3 sequences, 39% seen once. CDR3 length: 15 residues. CDR1 is SGHTA, CDR2 FQGNSA, per germline. The sample taken for sequencing was blood. The chain carries TRBV7-2 and TRBJ2-1; 7 bases are a match to TRBD1. The clonotype was recovered from a human donor in good health. The CDR3: CAGSLKQGIYNEQFF. The CDR3 DNA reads TGTGCCGGCAGCTTAAAACAGGGGATCTACAATGAGCAGTTCTTC.